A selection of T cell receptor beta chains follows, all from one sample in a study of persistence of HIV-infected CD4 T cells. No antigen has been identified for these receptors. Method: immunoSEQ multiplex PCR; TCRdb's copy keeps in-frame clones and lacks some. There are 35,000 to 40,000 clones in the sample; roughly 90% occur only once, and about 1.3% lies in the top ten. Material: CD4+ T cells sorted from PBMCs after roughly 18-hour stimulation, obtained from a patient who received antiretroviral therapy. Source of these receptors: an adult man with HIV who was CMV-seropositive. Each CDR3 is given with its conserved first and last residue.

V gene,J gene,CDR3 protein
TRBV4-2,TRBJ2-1,CASSQDLSGPRNEQFF
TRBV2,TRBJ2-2,CASQQARLTNTGELFF
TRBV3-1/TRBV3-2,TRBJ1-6,CASSQGTQSSYNSPLHF
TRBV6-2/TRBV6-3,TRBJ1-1,CASNPWRGGNTEAFF
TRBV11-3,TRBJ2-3,CASSLDWGSTDTQYF
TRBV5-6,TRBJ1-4,CASSLADAVGAEKLFF
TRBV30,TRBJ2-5,CAWNRPWQETQYF
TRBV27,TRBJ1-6,CASSLSPRSSYNSPLHF
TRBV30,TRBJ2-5,CAWSTGSRETQYF
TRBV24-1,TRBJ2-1,CATSDNRGSGGSSYNEQFF
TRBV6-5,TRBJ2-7,CASNGQVPSYEQYF
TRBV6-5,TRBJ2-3,CASSYRRGSDTQYF
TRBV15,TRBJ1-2,CATSPIFWGGYTF
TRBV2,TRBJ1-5,CASSGRTGDQPQHF
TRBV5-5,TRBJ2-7,CASSKDRGTSYEQYF
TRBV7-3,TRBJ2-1,CASRGTGSTNEQFF
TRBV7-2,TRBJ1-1,CASSLEQGRLTEAFF
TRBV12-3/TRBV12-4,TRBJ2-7,CASSPGTGKRQYF
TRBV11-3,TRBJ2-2,CASSFRGTGELFF
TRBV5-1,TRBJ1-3,CASSPIGQDSGNTIYF
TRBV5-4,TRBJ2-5,CASRFHKQETQYF
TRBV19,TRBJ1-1,CASRYRQVNTEAFF
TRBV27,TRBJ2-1,CASSFTANEQFF
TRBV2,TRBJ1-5,CASSRREVNQPQHF
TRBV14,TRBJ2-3,CASSQERHFGNTQYF
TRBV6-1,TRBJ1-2,CASSDPGQGAKLGGYTF
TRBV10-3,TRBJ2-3,CAISALLATDTQYF
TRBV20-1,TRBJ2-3,CSASGERGGADTQYF
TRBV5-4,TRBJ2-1,CASSLTTGGMGNNEQFF
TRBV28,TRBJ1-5,CASSEDSARNQPQHF
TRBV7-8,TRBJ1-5,CASSLKFGDRGMYQPQHF
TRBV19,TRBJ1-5,CASRDTGTGASPQHF
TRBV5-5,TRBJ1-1,CASSLETLNTEAFF
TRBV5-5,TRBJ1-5,CASSLGDTSGIKPQHF
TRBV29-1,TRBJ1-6,CSVQLTENSPLHF
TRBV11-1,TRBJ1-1,CASRFTGNGEAFF
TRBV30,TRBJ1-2,CAWTTGSANYGYTF
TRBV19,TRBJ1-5,CASSAWGDQPQHF
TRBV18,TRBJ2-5,CASSPLQETQYF
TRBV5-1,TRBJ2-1,CASSAALRDSYNEQFF
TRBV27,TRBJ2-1,CASRLAGYNEQFF
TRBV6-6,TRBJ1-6,CASSFSRDSSSPLHF
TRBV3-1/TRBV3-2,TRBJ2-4,CASSLGPAGGSIQYF
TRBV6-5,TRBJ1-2,CASSRQASVGYTF
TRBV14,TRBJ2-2,CASSQAGANTGELFF